These 25 T cell receptor beta chains share one sample of origin, sequenced in a study of T-cell reconstitution after alpha-beta-depleted transplantation in children. Preparation of the TCRbeta library was carried out with unique molecular identifiers. TCRdb called the PCR reads again in MiXCR, with one record for every CDR3 protein. The sample consists of roughly 240,000 distinct CDR3 sequences, roughly 8.2% of them appearing once. Sequenced material: PBMCs, mostly from graft donor cells, taken 180 days after TCRalphabeta/CD19-depleted stem cell transplant. These TCRs come from a male patient younger than 18 who had a stem cell transplant for acute lymphoblastic leukemia, so the T cells may come from the graft donor.

The sample holds many counts of this clonotype. This sequence joins TRBV9 and TRBJ2-5, with D perhaps TRBD2 (6 bases). The CDR3 contains 16 residues. With 4 bases removed from V and 5 bases from J, the gap between germline ends came to 21 bases. Germline-derived CDR1 and CDR2 are SGDLS and YYNGEE. In DNA, the CDR3 is TGTGCCAGCAGCCCCGCAGGGACTTCCGCTTGGGAGACCCAGTACTTC. Encoded protein: CASSPAGTSAWETQYF. Supplemented by reference TRBV9 and TRBJ2-5, the full variable domain reads DSGVTQTPKHLITATGQRVTLRCSPRSGDLSVYWYQQSLDQGLQFLIQYYNGEERAKGNILERFSAQQFPDLHSELNLSSLELGDSALYFCASSPAGTSAWETQYFGPGTRLLVL.

This clonotype was seen ten or more times. The rearrangement uses TRBV12-3 or TRBV12-4 and TRBJ2-7; D possibly corresponds to TRBD1 (5 bases). Deletions cut 6 bases from V and 2 bases from J, with 14 bases between. The CDR3 is 14 residues long. In DNA form, the CDR3 reads TGTGCCAGCAGCCCTAGGACGGACACCTACGAGCAGTACTTC. Amino acids: CASSPRTDTYEQYF.

In the case of this clonotype: At one end the junction does not follow the germline gene, possibly because of a read error. The chain has TRBV7-7 and TRBJ2-3, with D hard to call. Germline V gene lookup returns CDR1 SSHAT and CDR2 FNYEAQ (reference sequence). This CDR3 is built from 15 residues. In DNA, the CDR3 is TGTGCTAGCAGCTCCTCACATACCCATCGGGCTACGCAGTATTTT. The encoded protein is CASSSSHTHRATQYF.

This clonotype appeared a few times. The chain combines TRBV19 with TRBJ1-5, with TRBD1 identical over 9 bases. The germline gives CDR1 LNHDA, CDR2 SQIVND (reference sequence). CDR3 length equals 14 residues. With 7 bases clipped from V and 6 bases from J, the junction kept 7 bases outside the gene matches. The CDR3 DNA sequence: TGTGCCAGTAACCCCCCGGACAGGGGTCAGCCCCAGCATTTT. Protein: CASNPPDRGQPQHF.

In its sample, this clonotype was seen many times. The chain couples TRBV11-2 to TRBJ2-1; D possibly corresponds to TRBD2 (6 bases). V lost 3 bases and J lost 8, with 8 bases in between. Germline CDR1 is SGHAT and CDR2 is FQNNGV. CDR3 length: 12 amino acids. CDR3 in DNA: TGTGCCAGCAGCTTCAGGAGGGATGAGCAGTTCTTC. Amino acid sequence: CASSFRRDEQFF.

This clonotype was counted at least ten times. The chain uses TRBV28 and TRBJ2-5, with TRBD1 matching 11 bases. With 6 bases clipped from V and 4 bases from J, the junction kept 7 bases outside the gene matches. The germline V gene has CDR1 MDHEN and CDR2 SYDVKM. The CDR3 contains 15 residues. CDR3: CASSTDRGLGETQYF. The CDR3 coding sequence is TGTGCCAGCAGCACGGACAGGGGGCTCGGAGAGACCCAGTACTTC.

This clonotype appeared many times. This rearrangement joins TRBV5-1 to TRBJ2-4, with 7 bases aligning to TRBD1. V was pared by 0 bases and J by 1 base, with 1 base of the junction left unmatched. Germline CDR1 is SGHRS and CDR2 is YFSETQ. The CDR3 spans 15 residues. This CDR3 is CASSLARGAKNIQYF. In DNA, the CDR3 is TGCGCCAGCAGCTTGGCCAGGGGGGCCAAAAACATTCAGTACTTC. Using reference TRBV5-1 and TRBJ2-4 for the parts outside the CDR3, the full variable domain is KAGVTQTPRYLIKTRGQQVTLSCSPISGHRSVSWYQQTPGQGLQFLFEYFSETQRNKGNFPGRFSGRQFSNSRSEMNVSTLELGDSALYLCASSLARGAKNIQYFGAGTRLSVL.

This clonotype came up many times. The V gene is TRBV5-6, the J gene TRBJ1-5; D is uncertain. Trimming stripped 3 bases from V and 0 bases from J, with 13 bases between. There are 16 residues in the CDR3. Germline V gene sequence: CDR1 SGHDT, CDR2 YYEEEE. The CDR3 sequence: CASSSLTDGSNQPQHF. In DNA form, the CDR3 reads TGTGCCAGCAGCTCACTGACGGACGGTAGCAATCAGCCCCAGCATTTT. The entire variable domain, with the rest obtained from reference TRBV5-6 and TRBJ1-5, is as follows: DAGVTQSPTHLIKTRGQQVTLRCSPKSGHDTVSWYQQALGQGPQFIFQYYEEEERQRGNFPDRFSGHQFPNYSSELNVNALLLGDSALYLCASSSLTDGSNQPQHFGDGTRLSIL.

This clonotype was seen at least ten times. This sequence joins TRBV10-1 and TRBJ2-3; TRBD2 matches 11 bases. The germline gives CDR1 WNHNN, CDR2 SYGVQD (reference sequence). This CDR3 region has 16 residues. Trimming removed 5 bases from V and 6 bases from J; junction bases left unmatched: 10. The CDR3 sequence is CASSISTSGIFDTQYF. As DNA, the CDR3 is TGCGCCAGCAGTATTTCGACTAGCGGGATTTTCGATACGCAGTATTTT.

Turning to this clonotype: A much more abundant neighbour one base away suggests this may be a read error. The genes are TRBV4-1 and TRBJ2-5; a possible D gene is TRBD2 (5 bases). The length of the CDR3 is 13 residues. In germline, CDR1 is MGHRA, CDR2 YSYEKL. The CDR3 sequence: CASSRGERQTQHF. For the CDR3, the DNA is TGCGCCAGCAGTCGTGGGGAGAGGCAGACCCAGCACTTC.

The rearrangement uses TRBV4-3 and TRBJ2-7; unclear D gene. The CDR3 totals 14 residues. V lost 1 base, J lost 0 bases, and 7 bases lay in between. CDR1 and CDR2 from the germline V gene are LGHNA and YSLEER. CDR3 DNA sequence: TGCGCCAGCAGCCAAGGCATAATCTCCTACGAGCAGTACTTC. It is translated as CASSQGIISYEQYF.

There are many counts of this clonotype. J is TRBJ1-4 and V is TRBV5-1; possibly TRBD1 for D (5 bases). With 3 bases removed from V and 0 bases from J, the gap between germline ends came to 15 bases. There are 17 residues in the CDR3. Germline CDR1 is SGHRS and CDR2 is YFSETQ. As DNA, the CDR3 is TGCGCCAGCAGCTCAGGACAAATTCGAGCAACTAATGAAAAACTGTTTTTT. The encoded protein is CASSSGQIRATNEKLFF.

This clonotype has at least ten counts. The genes are TRBV27 and TRBJ1-1; maybe TRBD1 (6 bases). The CDR3 runs to 14 residues. Germline V gene data show CDR1 as MNHEY and CDR2 as SMNVEV (reference sequence). V was clipped by 5 bases and J by 6 bases, with 16 bases between them. The CDR3 reads CASSPWQEGAEAFF. The DNA for the CDR3 is TGTGCCAGCAGTCCTTGGCAGGAGGGGGCTGAAGCTTTCTTT.

This clonotype was seen repeatedly, ten times or more. V gene TRBV12-3 or TRBV12-4 combines with J gene TRBJ2-7; TRBD1 matches at 8 bases. The trim removed 2 bases at V and 3 bases at J, leaving 3 bases unmatched. The CDR3 extends over 14 amino acids. CDR3 coding DNA: TGTGCCAGCAGTTTATGGACAGGGAACTACGAGCAGTACTTC. This sequence encodes CASSLWTGNYEQYF.

This clonotype showed up many times. This chain links TRBV6-6 with TRBJ2-7, with D tentatively TRBD2 (6 bases). This CDR3 is built from 13 residues. Germline-derived CDR1 and CDR2 are MNHNY and SVGAGI (reference sequence). V was shortened by 4 bases and J by 4 bases, with 11 bases between the two germline ends. The CDR3 nucleotides read TGTGCCAGCAGTTCCTCTAGCGTTTACGAGCAGTACTTC. As protein: CASSSSSVYEQYF.

This clonotype has ten or more counts. This chain uses TRBV24-1 with TRBJ2-3; TRBD1 is a possible D gene (6 bases). The ends were cut back, 7 bases at V and 1 base at J, with 20 bases in the middle. CDR1 is KGHDR, CDR2 SFDVKD, per germline. This CDR3 has 17 amino acids. The CDR3 DNA follows: TGTGCCACCAGCCGCTCCGGGACACCGCTCCGCACAGATACGCAGTATTTT. Encoded protein: CATSRSGTPLRTDTQYF.

This clonotype was seen a handful of times. This chain connects TRBV12-3 or TRBV12-4 to TRBJ2-1, with TRBD2 matching over 8 bases. This CDR3 comprises 18 residues. Unmatched junction bases numbered 17, after V lost 5 bases and J lost 5 bases. CDR3 sequence: CASSPSLGRGRSHNEQFF. Here the CDR3 DNA reads TGTGCCAGCAGTCCGAGTTTGGGTCGCGGGAGGTCCCACAATGAGCAGTTCTTC.

The sample holds many counts of this clonotype. The chain has TRBV20-1 and TRBJ2-5; D assignment may be TRBD1 or TRBD2 (5 bases each). CDR3 length equals 14 residues. Trimming shortened V by 4 bases and J by 9 bases, and 21 bases separated the two germline ends. Germline V gene lookup returns CDR1 DFQATT and CDR2 SNEGSKA (reference sequence). Written as DNA, the CDR3 is TGCAGTGCTACTTTATACGGGCCCGTGGGGGCCCAGTACTTC. This gives the protein CSATLYGPVGAQYF.

The table lists this clonotype with many counts. The genes are TRBV12-3 or TRBV12-4 and TRBJ1-5; possibly TRBD1 for D (6 bases). The CDR3 totals 14 residues. V lost 6 bases to trimming and J lost 0 bases, with 9 bases between them. CDR3 in amino acids: CASSQGTSNQPQHF. CDR3 nucleotide sequence: TGTGCCAGCAGCCAGGGGACTAGCAATCAGCCCCAGCATTTT.

The CDR3 reads CASSLYGTGGTDTQYF. The CDR3 nucleotides read TGTGCCAGCAGCCTATACGGGACAGGGGGAACAGATACGCAGTATTTT. The rearrangement links TRBV9 to TRBJ2-3; 11 bases are a match to TRBD1. With 4 bases clipped from V and 3 bases from J, the junction kept 7 bases outside the gene matches. CDR3 length: 16 amino acids. Germline values: CDR1 SGDLS, CDR2 YYNGEE. The whole variable domain, remainder taken from reference TRBV9 and TRBJ2-3, is DSGVTQTPKHLITATGQRVTLRCSPRSGDLSVYWYQQSLDQGLQFLIQYYNGEERAKGNILERFSAQQFPDLHSELNLSSLELGDSALYFCASSLYGTGGTDTQYFGPGTRLTVL.

The table lists this clonotype with many counts. The chain couples TRBV21-1 to TRBJ2-5; the table assigns TRBD2, which was not confirmed against the DNA. TRBV21-1 is a pseudogene. The CDR3 length is 16 residues. DNA for the CDR3: TGTGCCAGCAGCAACTCCGGGACTAGCGGCCAAGAGACCCAGTACTTC. Its protein product is CASSNSGTSGQETQYF.

This chain uses TRBV6-5 with TRBJ1-5, with D tentatively TRBD1 (5 bases). This CDR3 contains 15 residues. From germline, CDR1 is MNHEY and CDR2 SVGAGI. V was cut by 2 bases and J by 5 bases, with 13 bases left in between. CDR3 protein: CASSYARGWDQPQHF. DNA of the CDR3: TGTGCCAGCAGTTACGCAAGGGGTTGGGATCAGCCCCAGCATTTT.

This clonotype was detected ten times or more. V is TRBV9 and J is TRBJ2-3; D gene ambiguous. Trimming pared 3 bases from V and 1 base from J, leaving 12 bases between. The CDR3 extends over 15 amino acids. Per germline, CDR1 SGDLS and CDR2 YYNGEE. CDR3 in amino acids: CASSGRTLRTDTQYF. The CDR3 bases are TGTGCCAGCAGCGGACGGACCCTCCGCACAGATACGCAGTATTTT.

This clonotype was seen a few times. This rearrangement joins TRBV28 to TRBJ2-3; 7 bases map to TRBD1. From germline, CDR1 is MDHEN and CDR2 SYDVKM. CDR3 length equals 12 residues. V shed 3 bases and J 7 bases; nucleotides not matched to a gene: 1. The CDR3 loop reads CASSFRGNTQYF. CDR3 nucleotide sequence: TGTGCCAGCAGTTTCAGGGGGAATACGCAGTATTTT.

Ten or more counts support this clonotype. The gene calls are TRBV6-1 and TRBJ2-1, with 8 bases identical to TRBD2. Germline lookup yields CDR1 MNHNS and CDR2 SASEGT. Trimming took 5 bases from V and 2 from J; bases not matched to a gene: 5. The CDR3 contains 15 residues. The CDR3 loop is CASSLGTRPYNEQFF. Here the CDR3 DNA reads TGTGCCAGCAGTCTCGGGACTAGGCCCTACAATGAGCAGTTCTTC.